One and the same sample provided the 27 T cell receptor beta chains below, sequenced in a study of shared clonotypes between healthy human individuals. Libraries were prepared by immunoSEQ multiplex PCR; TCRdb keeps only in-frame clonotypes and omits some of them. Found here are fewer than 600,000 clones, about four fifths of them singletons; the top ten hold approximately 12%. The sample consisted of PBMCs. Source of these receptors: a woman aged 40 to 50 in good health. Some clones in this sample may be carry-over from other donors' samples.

The CDR3, as DNA: TGTGCCAGCAGTTTGAGCGGGTCGGGGAGCGGGAATTCACCCCTCCACTTT. Translation: CASSLSGSGSGNSPLHF. The rearrangement joins TRBV28 to TRBJ1-6; D gene uncertain. This CDR3 is built from 17 residues. The V gene's germline CDR1 is MDHEN and CDR2 SYDVKM. V shed 3 bases and J shed 7 bases, with 19 bases lying between them.

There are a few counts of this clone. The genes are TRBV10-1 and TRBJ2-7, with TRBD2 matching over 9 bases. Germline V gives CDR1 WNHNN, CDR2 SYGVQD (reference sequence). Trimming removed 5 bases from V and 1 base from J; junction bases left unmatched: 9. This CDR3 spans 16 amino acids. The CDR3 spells CASSPGLALPSYEQYF. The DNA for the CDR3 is TGCGCCAGCAGTCCAGGACTAGCGCTACCATCCTACGAGCAGTACTTC.

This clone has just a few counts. The CDR3 is CASSVAWSTNEKLFF. The CDR3 bases are TGTGCCAGCAGCGTAGCCTGGTCAACTAATGAAAAACTGTTTTTT. The gene calls are TRBV9 and TRBJ1-4; no definite D call. Germline values: CDR1 SGDLS, CDR2 YYNGEE. Trimming took 0 bases from V and 0 from J, leaving 6 bases between them. The CDR3 has 15 amino acids.

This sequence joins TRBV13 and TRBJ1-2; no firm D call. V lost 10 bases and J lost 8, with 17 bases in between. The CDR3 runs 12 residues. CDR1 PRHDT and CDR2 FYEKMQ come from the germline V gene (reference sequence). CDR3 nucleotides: TGTGCCACCCTATTAGCTGGAGGCGGCTACACCTTC. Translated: CATLLAGGGYTF. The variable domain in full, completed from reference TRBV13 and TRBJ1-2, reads AAGVIQSPRHLIKEKRETATLKCYPIPRHDTVYWYQQGPGQDPQFLISFYEKMQSDKGSIPDRFSAQQFSDYHSELNMSSLELGDSALYFCATLLAGGGYTFGSGTRLTVV.

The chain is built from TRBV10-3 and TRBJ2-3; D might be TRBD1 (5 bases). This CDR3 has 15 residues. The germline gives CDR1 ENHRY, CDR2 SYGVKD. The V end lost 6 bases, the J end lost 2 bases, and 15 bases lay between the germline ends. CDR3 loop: CAISPDILITDTQYF. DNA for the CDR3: TGTGCCATCAGCCCGGACATCCTCATCACAGATACGCAGTATTTT.

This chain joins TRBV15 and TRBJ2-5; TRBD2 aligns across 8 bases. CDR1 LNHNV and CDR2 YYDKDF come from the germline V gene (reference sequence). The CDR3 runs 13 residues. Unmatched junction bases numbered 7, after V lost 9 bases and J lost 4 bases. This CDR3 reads CATKLADSETQYF. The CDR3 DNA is TGTGCCACTAAACTAGCGGATTCAGAGACCCAGTACTTC.

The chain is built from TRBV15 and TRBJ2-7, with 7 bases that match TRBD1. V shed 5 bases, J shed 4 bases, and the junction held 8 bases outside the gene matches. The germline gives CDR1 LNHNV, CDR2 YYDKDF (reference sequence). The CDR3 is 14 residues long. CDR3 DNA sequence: TGTGCCACCAGCTGGAGACAGGGCCAATACGAGCAGTACTTC. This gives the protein CATSWRQGQYEQYF.

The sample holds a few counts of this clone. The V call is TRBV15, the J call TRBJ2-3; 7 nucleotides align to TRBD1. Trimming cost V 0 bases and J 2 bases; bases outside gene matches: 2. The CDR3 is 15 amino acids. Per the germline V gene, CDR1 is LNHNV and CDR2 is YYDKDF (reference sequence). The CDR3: CATSREGQTTDTQYF. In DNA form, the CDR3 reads TGTGCCACCAGCAGAGAGGGACAGACCACAGATACGCAGTATTTT.

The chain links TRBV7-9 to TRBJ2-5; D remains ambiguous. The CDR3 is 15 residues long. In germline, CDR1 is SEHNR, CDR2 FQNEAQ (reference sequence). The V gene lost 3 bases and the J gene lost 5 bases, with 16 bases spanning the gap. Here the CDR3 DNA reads TGTGCCAGCAGCTTCCTAGTTAGTTTACGGGAGACCCAGTACTTC. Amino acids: CASSFLVSLRETQYF.

CDR3 sequence reads: CASSLVLAGAKNIQYF. In nucleotides, the CDR3 is TGCGCCAGCAGCTTGGTGTTAGCGGGAGCCAAAAACATTCAGTACTTC. The chain has TRBV5-1 and TRBJ2-4; 7 bases agree with TRBD2. V was pared by 0 bases and J by 0 bases, with 3 bases of the junction left unmatched. The CDR3 sequence is 16 residues long. Germline V gives CDR1 SGHRS, CDR2 YFSETQ.

The CDR3 reads CASSLWAGDNQPQHF. DNA for the CDR3: TGCGCCAGCAGCTTGTGGGCGGGGGACAATCAGCCCCAGCATTTT. The V and J genes are TRBV5-1 and TRBJ1-5, with D perhaps TRBD1 (5 bases). The CDR3 covers 15 residues. The V end lost 1 base, the J end lost 3 bases, and 11 bases lay between the germline ends. CDR1 is SGHRS and CDR2 is YFSETQ in the germline V gene.

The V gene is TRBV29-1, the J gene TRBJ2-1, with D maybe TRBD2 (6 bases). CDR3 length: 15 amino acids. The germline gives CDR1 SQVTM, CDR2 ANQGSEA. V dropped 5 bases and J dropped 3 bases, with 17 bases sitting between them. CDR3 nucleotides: TGCAGCGTTCCCATCGGGACTCTAGTCTACAATGAGCAGTTCTTC. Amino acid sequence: CSVPIGTLVYNEQFF.

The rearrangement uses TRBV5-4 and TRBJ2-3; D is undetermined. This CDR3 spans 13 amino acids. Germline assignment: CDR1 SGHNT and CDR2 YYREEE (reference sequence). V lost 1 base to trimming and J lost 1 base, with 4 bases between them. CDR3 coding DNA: TGTGCCAGCAGCTTGCTAGGCACAGATACGCAGTATTTT. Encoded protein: CASSLLGTDTQYF.

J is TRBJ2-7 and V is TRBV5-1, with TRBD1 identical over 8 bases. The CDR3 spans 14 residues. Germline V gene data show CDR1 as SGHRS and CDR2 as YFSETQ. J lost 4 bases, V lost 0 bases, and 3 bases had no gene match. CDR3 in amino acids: CASSLARGRYEQYF. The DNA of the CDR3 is TGCGCCAGCAGCTTGGCCAGGGGGCGATACGAGCAGTACTTC. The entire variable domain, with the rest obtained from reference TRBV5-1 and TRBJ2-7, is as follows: KAGVTQTPRYLIKTRGQQVTLSCSPISGHRSVSWYQQTPGQGLQFLFEYFSETQRNKGNFPGRFSGRQFSNSRSEMNVSTLELGDSALYLCASSLARGRYEQYFGPGTRLTVT.

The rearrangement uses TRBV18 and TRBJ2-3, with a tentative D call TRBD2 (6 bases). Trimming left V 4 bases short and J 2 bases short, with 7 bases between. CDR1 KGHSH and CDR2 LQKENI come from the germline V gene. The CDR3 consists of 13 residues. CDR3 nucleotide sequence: TGTGCCAGCTCACGCGGGGTCACAGATACGCAGTATTTT. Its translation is CASSRGVTDTQYF.

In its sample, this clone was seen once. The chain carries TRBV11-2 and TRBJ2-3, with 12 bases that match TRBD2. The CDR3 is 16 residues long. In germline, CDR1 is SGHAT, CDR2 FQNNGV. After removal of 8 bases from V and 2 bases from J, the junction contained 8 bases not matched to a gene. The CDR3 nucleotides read TGTGCCAGCCGCACTTCTAGCGGGAGGGACACAGATACGCAGTATTTT. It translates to CASRTSSGRDTDTQYF.

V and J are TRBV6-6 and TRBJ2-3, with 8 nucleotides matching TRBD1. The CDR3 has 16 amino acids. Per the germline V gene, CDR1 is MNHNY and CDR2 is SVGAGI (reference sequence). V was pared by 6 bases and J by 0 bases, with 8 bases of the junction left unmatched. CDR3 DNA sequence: TGTGCCAGCAGCCCCCCAGGACAGGGAAGCACAGATACGCAGTATTTT. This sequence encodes CASSPPGQGSTDTQYF.

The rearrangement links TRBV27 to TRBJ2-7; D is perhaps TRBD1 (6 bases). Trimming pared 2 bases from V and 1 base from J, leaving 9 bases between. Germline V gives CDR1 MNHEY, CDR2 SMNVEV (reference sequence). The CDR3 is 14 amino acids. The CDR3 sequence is CASSLQGISYEQYF. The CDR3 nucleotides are TGTGCCAGCAGTTTACAGGGGATATCCTACGAGCAGTACTTC.

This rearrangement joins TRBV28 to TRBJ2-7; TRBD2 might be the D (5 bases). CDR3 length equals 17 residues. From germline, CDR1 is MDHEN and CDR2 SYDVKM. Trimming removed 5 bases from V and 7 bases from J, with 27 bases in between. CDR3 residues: CASSPPGEILGSGEQYF. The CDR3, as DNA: TGTGCCAGCAGTCCGCCCGGAGAGATTTTGGGGTCGGGGGAGCAGTACTTC.

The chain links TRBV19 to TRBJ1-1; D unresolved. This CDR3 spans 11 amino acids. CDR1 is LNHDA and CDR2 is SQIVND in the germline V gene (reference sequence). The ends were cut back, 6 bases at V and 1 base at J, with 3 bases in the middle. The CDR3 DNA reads TGTGCCAGTAGGCGGAACACTGAAGCTTTCTTT. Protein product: CASRRNTEAFF. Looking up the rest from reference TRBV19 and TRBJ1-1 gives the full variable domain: DGGITQSPKYLFRKEGQNVTLSCEQNLNHDAMYWYRQDPGQGLRLIYYSQIVNDFQKGDIAEGYSVSREKKESFPLTVTSAQKNPTAFYLCASRRNTEAFFGQGTRLTVV.

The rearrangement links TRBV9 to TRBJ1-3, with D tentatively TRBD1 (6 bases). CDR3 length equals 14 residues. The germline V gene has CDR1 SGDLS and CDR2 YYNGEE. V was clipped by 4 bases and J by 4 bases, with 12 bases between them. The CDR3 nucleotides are TGTGCCAGCAGCAGCACAGGGCAAGGAAACACCATATATTTT. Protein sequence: CASSSTGQGNTIYF.

The CDR3 sequence is CASSFDSYTGELFF. CDR3 coding DNA: TGTGCCAGCAGCTTTGACAGCTACACCGGGGAGCTGTTTTTT. This chain joins TRBV7-8 and TRBJ2-2; weak D call: TRBD1 (5 bases). V was clipped by 3 bases and J by 3 bases, with 8 bases between them. Germline V gene sequence: CDR1 SGHVS, CDR2 FQNEAQ. CDR3 size: 14 residues.

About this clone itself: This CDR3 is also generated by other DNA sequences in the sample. DNA of the CDR3: TGCGCCAGCAGCTTAGGGGGGGGAAATCAGCCCCAGCATTTT. Translation: CASSLGGGNQPQHF. The chain employs TRBV5-1 and TRBJ1-5; TRBD1 might be the D (6 bases). Trimming removed 2 bases at V and 4 bases at J, with 10 bases between. The length of the CDR3 is 14 residues. Germline V gene lookup returns CDR1 SGHRS and CDR2 YFSETQ.

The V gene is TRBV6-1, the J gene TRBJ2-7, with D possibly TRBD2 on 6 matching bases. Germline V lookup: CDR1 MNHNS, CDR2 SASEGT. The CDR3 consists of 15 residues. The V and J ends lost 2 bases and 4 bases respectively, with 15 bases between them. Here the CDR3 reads CASSESSGGVYEQYF. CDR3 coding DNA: TGTGCCAGCAGTGAAAGTTCGGGCGGGGTGTACGAGCAGTACTTC.

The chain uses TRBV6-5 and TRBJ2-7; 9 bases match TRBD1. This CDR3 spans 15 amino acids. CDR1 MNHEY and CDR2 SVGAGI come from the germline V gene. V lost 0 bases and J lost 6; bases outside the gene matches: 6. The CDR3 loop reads CASSYSWDRVGEQYF. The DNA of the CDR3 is TGTGCCAGCAGTTACTCTTGGGACAGGGTGGGCGAGCAGTACTTC.

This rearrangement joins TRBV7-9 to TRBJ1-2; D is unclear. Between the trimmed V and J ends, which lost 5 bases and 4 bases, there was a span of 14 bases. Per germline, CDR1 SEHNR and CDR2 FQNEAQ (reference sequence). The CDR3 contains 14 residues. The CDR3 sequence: CASSRSSQLYGYTF. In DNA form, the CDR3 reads TGTGCCAGCAGCCGGTCGTCTCAGCTCTATGGCTACACCTTC.

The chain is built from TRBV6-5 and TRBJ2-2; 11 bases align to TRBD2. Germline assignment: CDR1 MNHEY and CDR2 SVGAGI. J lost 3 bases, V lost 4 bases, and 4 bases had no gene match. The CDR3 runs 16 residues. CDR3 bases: TGTGCCAGCAGTTCCCCGGGACTAGCGGACACCGGGGAGCTGTTTTTT. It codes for CASSSPGLADTGELFF.